This entry describes one T cell receptor beta chain. With 5 bases removed from V and 8 bases from J, the gap between germline ends came to 12 bases. CDR1 is MDHEN, CDR2 SYDVKM, per germline. The CDR3 length is 12 residues. Some clones are missing from TCRdb's copy, which holds only in-frame ones; the method was immunoSEQ multiplex PCR. The repertoire holds 150,000 to 200,000 clones, around 84% seen once, with about 8.6% in the top ten. This sample stems from a study of blood T cell repertoires in COVID-19. The wider study: Some COVID-19 samples were acute and others convalescent; all came from the United States, Italy and Spain. T cells, B-cell-depleted T cells, or PBMCs supplied cDNA or gDNA.

The study assigned cohorts using participant-reported clinical history. The study counted Cohort 3 donors as recovered given two negative PCRs, clearance, or symptom resolution. V gene TRBV28 combines with J gene TRBJ1-2; possible D gene TRBD1, 6 bases. The clonotype originates from a woman in her forties or fifties who had recovered from COVID-19. Material: PBMCs or T cells enriched from blood (not recorded which). The CDR3 DNA is TGTGCCAGCAGTCTCTTACAGGGAGGCTACACCTTC. Translating it yields CASSLLQGGYTF.